This TCR beta chain came from a study of early T cells in non-severe SARS-CoV-2 infection. Study as a whole: Chains were not paired, and sequencing was done on bulk RNA from unsorted whole blood. Study-wide results and caveats: VDJdb-based matching was biased toward anti-spike CD8 responses and missed private and CD4 specificities.

Note on this clonotype: Its cognate antigen is unknown.

Individual cDNA molecules were tagged with unique molecular identifiers. TCRdb re-called the 5' RACE reads through MiXCR, storing one row per CDR3 protein. The sample has fewer than 85,000 distinct CDR3 sequences, approximately 13% seen once. This CDR3 region has 13 residues. Germline V gene lookup returns CDR1 MNHNY and CDR2 SVGAGI (reference sequence). V usage is TRBV6-6 and J usage is TRBJ1-4; D is unresolved. Sequenced sample: whole blood. This clonotype was sampled from an adult who was a healthcare worker with PCR-confirmed SARS-CoV-2 infection or an uninfected control (not recorded which). The CDR3 loop is CAGRGVTNEKLFF. The CDR3 DNA reads TGTGCGGGGAGAGGAGTAACTAATGAAAAACTGTTTTTT.